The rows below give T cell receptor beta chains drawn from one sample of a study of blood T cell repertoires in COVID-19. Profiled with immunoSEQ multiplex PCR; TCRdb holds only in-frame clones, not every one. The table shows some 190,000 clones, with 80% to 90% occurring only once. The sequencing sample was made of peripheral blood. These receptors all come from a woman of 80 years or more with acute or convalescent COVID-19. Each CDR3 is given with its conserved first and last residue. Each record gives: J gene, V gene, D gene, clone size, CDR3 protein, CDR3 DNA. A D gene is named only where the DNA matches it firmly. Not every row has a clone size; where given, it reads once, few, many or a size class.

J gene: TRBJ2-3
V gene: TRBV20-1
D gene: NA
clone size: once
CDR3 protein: CSATKGDTQYF
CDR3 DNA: TGCAGTGCTACCAAGGGGGATACGCAGTATTTT

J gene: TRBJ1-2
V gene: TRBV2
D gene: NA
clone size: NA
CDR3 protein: CASSDGSPGGCTF
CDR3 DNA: TGTGCCAGCAGTGATGGATCCCCGGGAGGGTGCACCTTC

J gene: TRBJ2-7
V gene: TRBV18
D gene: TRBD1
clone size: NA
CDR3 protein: CASSPGTGEWNEQYF
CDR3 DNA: TGTGCCAGCTCACCTGGGACAGGGGAATGGAACGAGCAGTACTTC

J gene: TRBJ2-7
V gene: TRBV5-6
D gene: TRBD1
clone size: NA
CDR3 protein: CASSPDRAYEQYF
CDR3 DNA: TGTGCCAGCAGCCCGGACAGGGCCTACGAGCAGTACTTC

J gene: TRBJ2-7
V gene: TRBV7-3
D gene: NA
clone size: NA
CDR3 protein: CASSPQRAAVYEQYF
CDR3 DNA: TGTGCCAGCAGCCCCCAGCGCGCCGCGGTCTACGAGCAGTACTTC

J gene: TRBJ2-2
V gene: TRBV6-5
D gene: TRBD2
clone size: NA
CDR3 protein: CASSQGTSIAGELFF
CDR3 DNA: TGTGCCAGCAGTCAGGGGACTAGCATAGCCGGGGAGCTGTTTTTT

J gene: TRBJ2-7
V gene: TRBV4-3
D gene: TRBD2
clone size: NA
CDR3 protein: CASSQLSGRKSYEQYF
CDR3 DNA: TGCGCCAGCAGCCAACTTAGCGGGAGGAAATCCTACGAGCAGTACTTC

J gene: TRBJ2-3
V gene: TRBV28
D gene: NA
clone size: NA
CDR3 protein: CASSTGGTYTQYF
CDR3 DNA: TGTGCCAGCAGTACAGGAGGGACGTATACGCAGTATTTT

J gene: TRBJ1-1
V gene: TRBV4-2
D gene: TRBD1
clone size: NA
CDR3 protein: CASSQDSRQGANTEAFF
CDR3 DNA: TGTGCCAGCAGCCAAGATTCGAGGCAGGGGGCGAACACTGAAGCTTTCTTT

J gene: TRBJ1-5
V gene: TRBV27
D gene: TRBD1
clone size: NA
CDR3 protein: CASSSYTGGANQPQHF
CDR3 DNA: TGTGCCAGCAGTTCATACACAGGGGGCGCGAATCAGCCCCAGCATTTT

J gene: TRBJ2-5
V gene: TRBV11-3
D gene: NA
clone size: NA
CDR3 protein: CASSLGQDSYRYF
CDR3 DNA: TGTGCCAGCAGCTTAGGTCAGGACAGTTATCGGTACTTC

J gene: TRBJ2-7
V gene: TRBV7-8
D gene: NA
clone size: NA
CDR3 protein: CASSLGNRQEQYF
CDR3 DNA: TGTGCCAGCAGCTTAGGGAATAGACAGGAGCAGTACTTC

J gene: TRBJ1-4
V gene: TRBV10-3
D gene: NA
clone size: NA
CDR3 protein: CAISESNGYGGTNEKLFF
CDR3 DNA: TGTGCCATCAGTGAGTCGAATGGGTATGGAGGAACTAATGAAAAACTGTTTTTT

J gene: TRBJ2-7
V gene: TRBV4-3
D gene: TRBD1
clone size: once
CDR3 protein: CASSQGTGRGAREQYF
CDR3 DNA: TGCGCCAGCAGCCAAGGGACAGGGCGGGGAGCGAGAGAGCAGTACTTC

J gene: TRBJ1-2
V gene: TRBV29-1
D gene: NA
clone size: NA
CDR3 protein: CSVDGRGKYGYTF
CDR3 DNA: TGCAGCGTTGATGGCAGGGGAAAATATGGCTACACCTTC

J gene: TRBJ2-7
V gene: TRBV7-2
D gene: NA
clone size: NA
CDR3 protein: CASSLVLASSYEQYF
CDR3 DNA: TGTGCCAGCAGCTTAGTACTCGCTAGCTCCTACGAGCAGTACTTC

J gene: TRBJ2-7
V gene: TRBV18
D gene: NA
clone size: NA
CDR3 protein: CASSPSAVPYEQYF
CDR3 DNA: TGTGCCAGCTCACCGTCCGCGGTTCCCTACGAGCAGTACTTC

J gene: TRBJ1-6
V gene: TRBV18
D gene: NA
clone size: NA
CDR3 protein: CASSPETGLNSPLHF
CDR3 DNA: TGTGCCAGCTCACCCGAGACAGGTTTGAATTCACCCCTCCACTTT